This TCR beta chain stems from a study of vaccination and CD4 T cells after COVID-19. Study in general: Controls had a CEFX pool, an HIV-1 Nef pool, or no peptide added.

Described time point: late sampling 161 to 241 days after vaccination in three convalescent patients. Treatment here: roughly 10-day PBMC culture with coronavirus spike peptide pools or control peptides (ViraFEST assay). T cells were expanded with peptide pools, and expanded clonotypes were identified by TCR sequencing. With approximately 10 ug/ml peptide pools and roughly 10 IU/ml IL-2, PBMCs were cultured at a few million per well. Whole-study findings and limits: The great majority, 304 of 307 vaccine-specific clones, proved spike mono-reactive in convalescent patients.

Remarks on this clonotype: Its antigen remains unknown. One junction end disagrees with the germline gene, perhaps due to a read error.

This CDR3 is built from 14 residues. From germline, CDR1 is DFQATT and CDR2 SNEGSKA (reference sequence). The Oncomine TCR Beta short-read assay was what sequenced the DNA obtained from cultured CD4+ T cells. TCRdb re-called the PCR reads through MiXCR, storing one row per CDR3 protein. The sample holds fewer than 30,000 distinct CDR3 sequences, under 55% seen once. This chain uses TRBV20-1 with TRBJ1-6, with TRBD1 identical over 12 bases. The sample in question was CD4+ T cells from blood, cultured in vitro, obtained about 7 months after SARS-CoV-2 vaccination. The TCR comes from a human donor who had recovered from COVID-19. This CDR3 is CSARGQGAYSPPHF. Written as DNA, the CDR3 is TGCAGTGCTAGGGGACAGGGGGCTTATTCACCCCCCCACTTT.